At least ten counts were recorded for the clone carrying this T cell receptor (beta chain). The data are from a study of human T cells and chemical hapten exposure. Study summary: While the approximately 23-week study was under way, patients received diphenylcyclopropenone on the scalp every week.

Each CDR3 protein is one row after TCRdb ran MiXCR on the RACE reads. Of some 79,000 distinct CDR3 sequences listed, 8% to 13% were seen once; the top ten hold around 5%. The time point here: patch test 2, 6 weeks after DPC sensitization. Stated treatment: therapeutic diphenylcyclopropenone sensitization with weekly scalp DPC. The study extracted total RNA from unfractionated whole blood. The CDR3 has 17 residues. Germline CDR1 MDHEN, CDR2 SYDVKM. V lost 6 bases and J lost 0, with 20 bases in between. The TCR originated in a woman aged 45 to 65 with alopecia areata. Some clones in this sample may be carry-over from other donors' samples. The sequencing used whole blood, collected in connection with sensitization to the hapten diphenylcyclopropenone (DPC). This rearrangement joins TRBV28 to TRBJ1-2, with D possibly matching TRBD1 (5 bases). The CDR3 DNA sequence: TGTGCCAGCAGACCCGAGGGCAGGGCCCGTTCTAACTATGGCTACACCTTC. Its translation is CASRPEGRARSNYGYTF.